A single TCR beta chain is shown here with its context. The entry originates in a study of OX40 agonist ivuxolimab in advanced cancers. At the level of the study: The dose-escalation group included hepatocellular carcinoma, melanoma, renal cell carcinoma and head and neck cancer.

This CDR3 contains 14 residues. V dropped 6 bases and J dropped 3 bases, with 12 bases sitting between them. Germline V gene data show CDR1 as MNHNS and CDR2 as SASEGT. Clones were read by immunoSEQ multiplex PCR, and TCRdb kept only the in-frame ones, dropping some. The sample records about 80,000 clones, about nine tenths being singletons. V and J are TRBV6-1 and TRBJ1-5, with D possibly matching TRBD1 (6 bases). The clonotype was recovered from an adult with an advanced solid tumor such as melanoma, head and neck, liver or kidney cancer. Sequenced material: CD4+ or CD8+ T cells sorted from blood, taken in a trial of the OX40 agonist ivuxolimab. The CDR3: CASSATGTNQPQHF. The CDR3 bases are TGTGCCAGCAGCGCTACAGGGACCAATCAGCCCCAGCATTTT.